This T cell receptor (beta chain) was sequenced in a study of shared clonotypes between healthy human individuals. Study observations and caveats: The generation probabilities recorded for non-shared clonotypes fell below those of clonotypes shared by all four donors. Across a few donors, naive CD4 shared 4.5% to 6%, naive CD8 over 3%, memory CD4 roughly 2.4%, memory CD8 around 0.36%.

TCRdb's table, derived via immunoSEQ multiplex PCR, lists solely in-frame clones and lacks some. This sample carries approximately 2,000,000 clones, 92% of them seen once, and the ten largest clones take about 0.36%. Worth noting for this clone: Its matching antigen is unknown.

Source material: naive CD4+ T cells from PBMCs. Noted subset: CD45RA+ positively selected. This sequence was found in a young man in good health. Some clones in this sample may be carry-over from other donors' samples.

Written as DNA, the CDR3 is TGTGCCACCAGCAGAGTTGTCCAGGGAAACACTGAAGCTTTCTTT. This sequence encodes CATSRVVQGNTEAFF. The chain recombines TRBV15 with TRBJ1-1; the D gene is possibly TRBD1 (5 bases). The length of the CDR3 is 15 residues. Trimming cost V 1 base and J 2 bases, with 11 bases left between them. Germline CDR1 reads LNHNV; CDR2 reads YYDKDF (reference sequence).